This T cell receptor beta chain was sequenced during a study of blood T cell repertoires in COVID-19. The protocol was immunoSEQ multiplex PCR, while the TCRdb copy is restricted to in-frame clones and leaves out a portion. Of tens of thousands of clones in the sample, roughly 78% were seen once. The CDR3 loop spans 14 amino acids. Germline CDR1 is SGHNT and CDR2 is YYREEE (reference sequence). Trimming at V came to 0 bases and at J to 4 bases, leaving 0 bases not matched to a gene. This clonotype was sampled from a woman in her 70s with acute or convalescent COVID-19. The rearrangement joins TRBV5-4 to TRBJ1-1; 10 bases align to TRBD1. The source material was peripheral blood. CDR3 DNA sequence: TGTGCCAGCAGCTTGGGGACAGGGGGCACTGAAGCTTTCTTT. Protein sequence: CASSLGTGGTEAFF.